Following are 19 T cell receptor beta chains from one sample sequenced in a study of chemoradiotherapy in HPV16-positive cancers. The protocol was immunoSEQ multiplex PCR, while the TCRdb copy is restricted to in-frame clones and leaves out a portion. The sample holds fewer than 40,000 clones; about 87% are singletons and the top ten take 4.8%. The sample consisted of blood, taken from a patient who underwent chemoradiotherapy. These receptors originate from a human donor with HPV-associated anogenital cancer.

CDR3 amino acids: CASSEAGGGSADTQYF. In DNA form, the CDR3 reads TGTGCCAGCAGTGAAGCAGGGGGAGGGAGTGCAGATACGCAGTATTTT. The chain uses TRBV6-1 and TRBJ2-3, with a possible D match to TRBD2 (7 bases). Germline loops: CDR1 MNHNS, CDR2 SASEGT. The CDR3 totals 16 residues. V lost 0 bases, J lost 4 bases, and 14 bases lay in between.

The gene calls are TRBV5-1 and TRBJ1-1; D might be TRBD1 (5 bases). Germline-derived CDR1 and CDR2 are SGHRS and YFSETQ. Trimming took 0 bases from V and 6 from J, leaving 12 bases between them. The CDR3 is made up of 14 amino acids. The CDR3 bases are TGCGCCAGCAGCTTGGAGGTCCAAGGGGCTGAAGCTTTCTTT. This gives the protein CASSLEVQGAEAFF.

CDR3 nucleotides: TGTGCCACCAGCAGAGATCGGGTCACGTCTTCACCCCTCCACTTT. This encodes CATSRDRVTSSPLHF. V usage is TRBV15 and J usage is TRBJ1-6, with unresolved D. The germline V gene has CDR1 LNHNV and CDR2 YYDKDF (reference sequence). The CDR3 extends over 15 amino acids. V gave up 0 bases and J gave up 9 bases, with 12 bases separating them.

The rearrangement links TRBV5-6 to TRBJ1-3, with a tentative D call TRBD1 (6 bases). The length of the CDR3 is 15 residues. From germline, CDR1 is SGHDT and CDR2 YYEEEE. Trimming pared 2 bases from V and 0 bases from J, leaving 9 bases between. CDR3 in DNA: TGTGCCAGCAGCTTAACAGGGCTCTCTGGAAACACCATATATTTT. Amino acids: CASSLTGLSGNTIYF.

The chain links TRBV11-3 to TRBJ2-1, with D perhaps assigned TRBD1 or TRBD2 (6 bases each). The germline V and J ends were trimmed by 5 bases and 3 bases, with 17 bases remaining between them. CDR1 is SGHNT and CDR2 is YENEEA in the germline V gene. The CDR3 has 16 amino acids. As DNA, the CDR3 is TGTGCCAGCAGCCCCGGGGGCGGAGTACTCTACAATGAGCAGTTCTTC. This gives the protein CASSPGGGVLYNEQFF.

Here the CDR3 DNA reads TGTGCCAGCAGTGCCTCAGGGGGCGTCTATGAAAAACTGTTTTTT. This encodes CASSASGGVYEKLFF. The chain is built from TRBV6-1 and TRBJ1-4, with 8 positions matching TRBD1. The length of the CDR3 is 15 residues. Germline assignment: CDR1 MNHNS and CDR2 SASEGT. With V trimmed by 4 bases and J by 6 bases, 7 bases remained unmatched.

This clone was detected only once. The V and J genes are TRBV28 and TRBJ2-3, with D perhaps being TRBD1 or TRBD2 (5 bases each). Trimming stripped 2 bases from V and 0 bases from J, with 9 bases between. Germline V gene data show CDR1 as MDHEN and CDR2 as SYDVKM. The CDR3 consists of 15 residues. The CDR3, as DNA: TGTGCCAGCAGTTTACGGGACGTCAGCACAGATACGCAGTATTTT. Its protein is CASSLRDVSTDTQYF.

The chain employs TRBV28 and TRBJ1-4, with TRBD1 as a possible D gene (5 bases). The germline gives CDR1 MDHEN, CDR2 SYDVKM. V lost 7 bases, J lost 2 bases, and 17 bases lay in between. The CDR3 is made up of 16 amino acids. CDR3 nucleotides: TGTGCCAGCACTCGAGGCGGGGCATGGACTAATGAAAAACTGTTTTTT. Translating it yields CASTRGGAWTNEKLFF.

This sequence joins TRBV6-6 and TRBJ1-2, with TRBD1 matching over 10 bases. V lost 5 bases and J lost 8; bases outside the gene matches: 11. The CDR3 extends over 15 amino acids. Germline V gene data show CDR1 as MNHNY and CDR2 as SVGAGI (reference sequence). The CDR3: CASSRDRGISRGYTF. The CDR3 DNA follows: TGTGCCAGCAGTCGGGACAGGGGAATTTCGCGGGGCTACACCTTC.

The chain employs TRBV5-1 and TRBJ2-7; D gene ambiguous. V dropped 3 bases and J dropped 0 bases, with 7 bases sitting between them. Germline loops: CDR1 SGHRS, CDR2 YFSETQ. This CDR3 has 13 amino acids. Here the CDR3 reads CASSWTGSYEQYF. The CDR3 nucleotides read TGCGCCAGCAGCTGGACGGGCTCCTACGAGCAGTACTTC.

This clone was counted only a few times. The chain employs TRBV5-1 and TRBJ1-6; the match to TRBD1 covers 7 bases. The CDR3 loop spans 16 amino acids. The J segment lost 9 bases and the V segment lost 0 bases, leaving 9 bases of the junction unmatched. Germline CDR1 and CDR2: SGHRS and YFSETQ. CDR3 DNA sequence: TGCGCCAGCAGCTTGGCCAGACAGGGATGGGGTTCACCCCTCCACTTT. Protein: CASSLARQGWGSPLHF.

The rearrangement links TRBV4-1 to TRBJ1-2, with 7 nucleotides matching TRBD1. The J segment lost 3 bases and the V segment lost 0 bases, leaving 13 bases of the junction unmatched. This CDR3 has 18 residues. Germline V gives CDR1 MGHRA, CDR2 YSYEKL. DNA of the CDR3: TGCGCCAGCAGCCAAGAAGAAACCGGACGCAGGGGGTACTATGGCTACACCTTC. This gives the protein CASSQEETGRRGYYGYTF.

This clone turned up a few times. J is TRBJ2-2 and V is TRBV5-1; 8 positions agree with TRBD2. The CDR3 runs 16 residues. V shed 4 bases and J 2 bases; nucleotides not matched to a gene: 7. Germline CDR1 is SGHRS and CDR2 is YFSETQ. CDR3 sequence reads: CASSGSGGLNTGELFF. The CDR3 DNA sequence: TGCGCCAGCAGCGGAAGCGGGGGTCTCAACACCGGGGAGCTGTTTTTT.

The V and J genes are TRBV5-4 and TRBJ1-1; D is ambiguous. The CDR3 has 13 residues. Per germline, CDR1 SGHNT and CDR2 YYREEE (reference sequence). Trimming stripped 2 bases from V and 4 bases from J, with 9 bases between. The CDR3 reads CASSLSVGTEAFF. CDR3 nucleotides: TGTGCCAGCAGCTTATCGGTAGGCACTGAAGCTTTCTTT.

V usage is TRBV7-8 and J usage is TRBJ1-6; TRBD1 is a possible D gene (5 bases). Trimming left V 3 bases short and J 7 bases short, with 13 bases between. The CDR3 is 15 residues long. CDR1 SGHVS and CDR2 FQNEAQ come from the germline V gene. The CDR3 loop is CASSFEGQPNSPLHF. The CDR3 DNA reads as TGTGCCAGCAGCTTCGAGGGGCAGCCAAATTCACCCCTCCACTTT.

This sequence joins TRBV15 and TRBJ2-4; D not certain. V dropped 0 bases and J dropped 8 bases, with 5 bases sitting between them. CDR1 and CDR2 (germline): LNHNV, YYDKDF (reference sequence). The CDR3 consists of 12 residues. For the CDR3, the DNA is TGTGCCACCAGCAGAGAGCGCGACATTCAGTACTTC. Its protein product is CATSRERDIQYF.

This clone was detected once. The chain uses TRBV2 and TRBJ1-1; 7 bases fit TRBD1. The CDR3 length is 11 residues. V dropped 5 bases and J dropped 8; count of bases not matched to a gene: 2. CDR1 is SNHLY and CDR2 is FYNNEI in the germline V gene. CDR3 loop: CASSLDREAFF. CDR3 bases: TGTGCCAGCAGTTTGGACAGGGAAGCTTTCTTT.

This chain uses TRBV10-3 with TRBJ2-5; D not certain. Germline V lookup: CDR1 ENHRY, CDR2 SYGVKD. With 2 bases removed from V and 4 bases from J, the gap between germline ends came to 5 bases. The CDR3 loop spans 12 amino acids. Here the CDR3 reads CAISELGETQYF. The CDR3 DNA is TGTGCCATCAGTGAGCTGGGAGAGACCCAGTACTTC.

The J gene is TRBJ2-7, the V gene TRBV29-1; D gene uncertain. This CDR3 spans 11 amino acids. In germline, CDR1 is SQVTM, CDR2 ANQGSEA. Trimming left V 4 bases short and J 0 bases short, with 4 bases between. The DNA of the CDR3 is TGCAGCGTTGGGAACTCCTACGAGCAGTACTTC. Protein sequence: CSVGNSYEQYF.